These 16 T cell receptor beta chains originate from one sample sequenced in a study of blood T cell repertoires in COVID-19. Measured with immunoSEQ multiplex PCR; TCRdb has only the in-frame clones, and not every one. The table lists under 300,000 clones, 86% of them singletons. Sample: PBMCs or T cells enriched from blood (not recorded which). The receptors come from a middle-aged woman with acute COVID-19.

This clone was picked up one time. CDR3 bases: TGTGCCAGCAGTGCCCCGGGATCTGAAGCTTTCTTT. It codes for CASSAPGSEAFF. The V call is TRBV2, the J call TRBJ1-1; D remains ambiguous. The CDR3 is made up of 12 amino acids. V was clipped by 4 bases and J by 6 bases, with 9 bases between them. CDR1 and CDR2 (germline): SNHLY, FYNNEI.

The CDR3 nucleotides read TGTGCCAGCCAGGGGTTGAACACCGGGGAGCTGTTTTTT. It yields the protein CASQGLNTGELFF. The gene calls are TRBV7-9 and TRBJ2-2; possibly TRBD1 for D (6 bases). V was pared by 8 bases and J by 1 base, with 8 bases between. The CDR3 has 13 residues. Germline lookup yields CDR1 SEHNR and CDR2 FQNEAQ (reference sequence).

This chain uses TRBV27 with TRBJ2-7; TRBD1 matches at 9 bases. CDR3 size: 16 residues. The germline V gene has CDR1 MNHEY and CDR2 SMNVEV (reference sequence). V lost 2 bases, J lost 3 bases, and 8 bases stayed unmatched. The CDR3 nucleotides read TGTGCCAGCAGTTTAGATCGGGACAGGGTGGACTACGAGCAGTACTTC. Translating it yields CASSLDRDRVDYEQYF.

This clone has a handful of counts. The J gene is TRBJ2-3, the V gene TRBV5-1; 7 bases match TRBD2. Trimming cost V 3 bases and J 4 bases; bases outside gene matches: 5. The CDR3 sequence is 14 residues long. CDR1 and CDR2 (germline): SGHRS, YFSETQ. The CDR3 region has the DNA TGCGCCAGCAGCTGGGGGGGTGACCCAGATACGCAGTATTTT. Amino acids: CASSWGGDPDTQYF.

The CDR3 reads CASSLELAGTYEQYF. The CDR3 DNA reads TGTGCCAGCAGCCTAGAACTAGCGGGAACCTACGAGCAGTACTTC. The V gene is TRBV7-9, the J gene TRBJ2-7; 10 nucleotides align to TRBD2. The CDR3 spans 15 residues. J lost 2 bases, V lost 5 bases, and 6 bases had no gene match. The germline gives CDR1 SEHNR, CDR2 FQNEAQ (reference sequence).

This chain uses TRBV15 with TRBJ2-6; tentatively, D is TRBD1 (5 bases). V lost 3 bases and J lost 0, with 9 bases in between. The V gene's germline CDR1 is LNHNV and CDR2 YYDKDF (reference sequence). The CDR3 totals 16 residues. The CDR3 here is CATSSQGPSGANVLTF. The CDR3 coding sequence is TGTGCCACCAGCAGTCAGGGTCCCTCTGGGGCCAACGTCCTGACTTTC.

This clone was counted between two and nine times. This chain connects TRBV27 to TRBJ2-7, with D tentatively TRBD2 (5 bases). V was pared by 4 bases and J by 5 bases, with 12 bases between. CDR3 length: 13 residues. Germline CDR1 and CDR2: MNHEY and SMNVEV (reference sequence). CDR3 sequence reads: CASSSDYLNEQYF. The CDR3 DNA follows: TGTGCCAGCAGTTCTGACTATCTCAACGAGCAGTACTTC.

This chain joins TRBV19 and TRBJ2-7; TRBD2 aligns across 13 bases. The length of the CDR3 is 15 residues. Germline-derived CDR1 and CDR2 are LNHDA and SQIVND (reference sequence). V gave up 4 bases and J gave up 3 bases; unmatched junction bases: 3. CDR3 bases: TGTGCCAGTAGTACCGGACTAGCGGGAGTCTACGAGCAGTACTTC. It translates to CASSTGLAGVYEQYF.

This chain links TRBV11-3 with TRBJ1-2, with no clear D. Germline V gene data show CDR1 as SGHNT and CDR2 as YENEEA. Trimming stripped 5 bases from V and 4 bases from J, with 8 bases between. The CDR3 runs to 12 residues. DNA for the CDR3: TGTGCCAGCAGCCGGACTAGCTATGGCTACACCTTC. Translated, it gives CASSRTSYGYTF.

The chain has TRBV10-3 and TRBJ2-7; possible D gene TRBD2, 5 bases. CDR1 and CDR2 from the germline V gene are ENHRY and SYGVKD. The CDR3 is 13 amino acids. Trimming cost V 0 bases and J 4 bases, with 7 bases left between them. CDR3 in DNA: TGTGCCATCAGTGAGTCGACGGGGTACGAGCAGTACTTC. It translates to CAISESTGYEQYF.

The rearrangement joins TRBV5-1 to TRBJ2-4, with TRBD2 matching over 7 bases. The CDR3 runs 17 residues. J gave up 3 bases and V 0 bases, and 9 bases lay outside the gene matches. Germline CDR1 and CDR2: SGHRS and YFSETQ. Here the CDR3 reads CASSLGIGGTGKNIQYF. In nucleotides, the CDR3 is TGCGCCAGCAGCTTGGGGATCGGGGGGACGGGCAAAAACATTCAGTACTTC.

The rearrangement uses TRBV14 and TRBJ1-6, with 9 bases matching TRBD1. The germline gives CDR1 SGHDN, CDR2 FVKESK. The V and J ends lost 0 bases and 10 bases, in that order; junction bases with no gene match: 4. This CDR3 has 15 amino acids. The DNA for the CDR3 is TGTGCCAGCAGCCAAGAATTGGACAGGGGATCACCCCTCCACTTT. As protein: CASSQELDRGSPLHF.

This chain connects TRBV7-3 to TRBJ2-5, with D unclear. The CDR3 spans 13 residues. The germline gives CDR1 SGHTA, CDR2 FQGTGA. The V end lost 5 bases, the J end lost 1 base, and 8 bases lay between the germline ends. As DNA, the CDR3 is TGTGCCAGCAGCCGCGCGTTCCAAGAGACCCAGTACTTC. It specifies CASSRAFQETQYF.

This clone occurred many times. The V and J genes are TRBV4-2 and TRBJ2-5; 10 bases fit TRBD1. V shed 4 bases and J 0 bases; nucleotides not matched to a gene: 2. The germline gives CDR1 LGHNA, CDR2 YNFKEQ. This CDR3 is built from 15 residues. This CDR3 is CASSRDRGHQETQYF. The CDR3, as DNA: TGTGCCAGCAGCCGCGACAGGGGGCACCAAGAGACCCAGTACTTC.

This clone was recorded only once. The gene calls are TRBV6-2 or TRBV6-3 and TRBJ2-1, with TRBD1 identical over 7 bases. Germline V gene lookup returns CDR1 MNHEY and CDR2 SVGEGT. CDR3 size: 18 residues. Unmatched junction bases numbered 18, after V lost 2 bases and J lost 8 bases. The CDR3: CASSYTPADRKVLDEQFF. Written as DNA, the CDR3 is TGTGCCAGCAGTTACACGCCCGCGGACAGGAAGGTTTTAGATGAGCAGTTCTTC.

This clone was detected only a few times. V usage is TRBV9 and J usage is TRBJ1-3; D possibly corresponds to TRBD1 (6 bases). The CDR3 is 17 amino acids. Per germline, CDR1 SGDLS and CDR2 YYNGEE. V was shortened by 3 bases and J by 1 base, with 17 bases between the two germline ends. Here the CDR3 DNA reads TGTGCCAGCAGCGAATCACCGGGACACGATTCTGGAAACACCATATATTTT. Its translation: CASSESPGHDSGNTIYF.